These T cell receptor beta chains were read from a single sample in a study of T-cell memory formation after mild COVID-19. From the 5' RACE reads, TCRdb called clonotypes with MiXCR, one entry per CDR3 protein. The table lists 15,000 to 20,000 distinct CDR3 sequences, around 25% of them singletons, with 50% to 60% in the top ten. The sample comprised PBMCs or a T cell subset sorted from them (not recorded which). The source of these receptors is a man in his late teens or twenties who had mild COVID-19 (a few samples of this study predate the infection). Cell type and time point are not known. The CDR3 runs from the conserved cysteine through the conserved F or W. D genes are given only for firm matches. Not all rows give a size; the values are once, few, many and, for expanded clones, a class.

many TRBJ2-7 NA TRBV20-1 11 CSATGWDEQYF TGCAGTGCAACAGGGTGGGACGAGCAGTACTTC
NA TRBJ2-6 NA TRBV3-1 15 CASSQAGFGANVLTF TGTGCCAGCAGCCAAGCAGGGTTTGGGGCCAACGTCCTGACTTTC
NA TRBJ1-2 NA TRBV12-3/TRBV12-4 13 CASRERLESGYTF TGTGCCAGCAGGGAACGGCTAGAGTCTGGCTACACCTTC
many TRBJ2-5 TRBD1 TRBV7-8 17 CASRKEAGTEGKQTQYF TGTGCCAGCCGCAAGGAAGCCGGGACAGAGGGGAAGCAGACCCAGTACTTC
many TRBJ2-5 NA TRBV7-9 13 CASSSQGLETQYF TGTGCCAGCAGCTCACAGGGACTAGAGACCCAGTACTTC
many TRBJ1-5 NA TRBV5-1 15 CASSLEGYSNQPQHF TGCGCCAGCAGCTTGGAAGGATATAGCAATCAGCCCCAGCATTTT
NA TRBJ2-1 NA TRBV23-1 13 CASSQSIYNEQFF TGCGCCAGCAGTCAATCGATTTACAATGAGCAGTTCTTC
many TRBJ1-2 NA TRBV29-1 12 CSVGRQGNGYTF TGCAGCGTTGGAAGGCAGGGAAATGGCTACACCTTC
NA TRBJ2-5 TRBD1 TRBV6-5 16 CASSDLRDSFQETQYF TGTGCCAGCAGCGATCTTCGGGACAGCTTTCAAGAGACCCAGTACTTC
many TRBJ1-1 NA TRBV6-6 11 CASTAGTEAFF TGTGCCAGCACGGCGGGCACTGAAGCTTTCTTT